These T cell receptor beta chains were read from a single sample in a study of monozygotic twins with inflammatory bowel disease. Following a re-call of the 5' RACE reads, TCRdb has one entry per CDR3 protein and lacks DNA. The clone table shows under 200,000 distinct CDR3 sequences, with the ten largest holding approximately 2.8%. Sequencing was done on a sample of blood. Receptor source: a human donor with ulcerative colitis or Crohn's disease, or a healthy co-twin of an affected twin (not recorded which). Each CDR3 is given with its conserved first and last residue. The order of the fields is V gene, J gene, CDR3 protein.

V: TRBV2
J: TRBJ2-1
CDR3: CATASTSGRRGEQFF

V: TRBV27
J: TRBJ1-6
CDR3: CASSLTGFSNSPLHF

V: TRBV5-1
J: TRBJ2-7
CDR3: CASSLVAGGGNEQYF

V: TRBV20-1
J: TRBJ2-7
CDR3: CRVGQGYEQYF

V: TRBV7-2
J: TRBJ2-7
CDR3: CASSQGSPGANYEQYF

V: TRBV24-1
J: TRBJ2-1
CDR3: CATSDFGSSGAGYNEQFF

V: TRBV7-3
J: TRBJ2-1
CDR3: CASSPRAGGYNEQFF

V: TRBV7-2
J: TRBJ1-5
CDR3: CASSLGRLGNQNQPQHF

V: TRBV6-2/TRBV6-3
J: TRBJ2-3
CDR3: CASTRDWTSDTQYF

V: TRBV28
J: TRBJ2-7
CDR3: CASSLTPGISYEQYF

V: TRBV12-3/TRBV12-4
J: TRBJ2-7
CDR3: CASSGAFGTSGSRQYF

V: TRBV27
J: TRBJ2-7
CDR3: CASSLGGRESYEQYF

V: TRBV5-1
J: TRBJ2-3
CDR3: CASSQGQGGSDTQYF

V: TRBV5-1
J: TRBJ1-1
CDR3: CASSRLGQGINTEAFF

V: TRBV7-9
J: TRBJ2-5
CDR3: CASSSRQGPGETQYF

V: TRBV12-3/TRBV12-4
J: TRBJ2-1
CDR3: CASSKTGGTYNEQFF

V: TRBV3-1
J: TRBJ2-7
CDR3: CASSPEAGGPYEQYF

V: TRBV5-1
J: TRBJ2-1
CDR3: CASSPGTSPYNEQFF

V: TRBV5-1
J: TRBJ2-7
CDR3: CASSIQGFPYEQYF

V: TRBV6-2/TRBV6-3
J: TRBJ2-7
CDR3: CASSTNALAGRKYEQYF

V: TRBV20-1
J: TRBJ2-1
CDR3: CSGNRGMSEQFF

V: TRBV5-1
J: TRBJ2-2
CDR3: CASSLWPGVTGELFF